This T cell receptor beta chain appears in the sequencing data of a study of cytomegalovirus exposure and HLA in healthy donors. Study-level findings and limits: It was reported that TCR beta sequences correctly inferred the HLA-A and HLA-B alleles for most subjects.

A word on this clone: Its antigen is currently unknown.

PCR was performed using 60 Vbeta and 13 Jbeta primers. In the original workflow: Some 10 million of the 60 million to 90 million unique TCR beta chains counted in a later analysis were shared. TCRdb's table, derived via immunoSEQ multiplex PCR, lists solely in-frame clones and lacks some. Clone size and the V and J calls come from that table; the DNA yielded D and trimming. The data show 130,000 to 150,000 clones, roughly 80% seen once. This receptor was obtained from a woman in her fifties or sixties in good health and CMV-seropositive. Sequenced sample: PBMCs.

The CDR3 sequence is CASSPRTRAGNTGELFF. CDR3 DNA sequence: TGTGCCAGCAGCCCTCGGACCCGGGCGGGTAACACCGGGGAGCTGTTTTTT. The chain links TRBV14 to TRBJ2-2; possible D gene TRBD2, 5 bases. The CDR3 totals 17 residues. Trimming left V 4 bases short and J 2 bases short, with 17 bases between. From germline, CDR1 is SGHDN and CDR2 FVKESK.